This TCR beta chain was sequenced in a study of blood T cells in healthy people across ages. PCR was performed a second time for about 7 to 11 cycles using a sample-barcoded 5' primer and a J-beta primer mix. TCRdb ran MiXCR on the 5' RACE reads and lists one entry per CDR3 protein. The sample holds 600,000 or so distinct CDR3 sequences, roughly 43% seen once. This clonotype was observed a handful of times. Its cognate antigen is unknown. The CDR3 is 20 residues long. Germline V gene sequence: CDR1 SGHRS, CDR2 YFSETQ. V lost 4 bases and J lost 2; bases outside the gene matches: 18. Each of the donors had about 9.9 milliliters of peripheral blood drawn into EDTA-treated Vacutainer tubes. Study findings and constraints: When set beside aged donors, long-lived donors presented more naive CD4+ cells and higher diversity. Per-million-T-cell TCR beta diversity fell roughly linearly with age.

This TCR came from a man older than 75 in good health. The V call is TRBV5-1, the J call TRBJ2-3; the match to TRBD2 covers 11 bases. The sequencing input was blood. This CDR3 reads CASSVTWVAGGPRYTDTQYF. In DNA, the CDR3 is TGCGCCAGCAGCGTTACGTGGGTAGCGGGGGGGCCGCGGTACACAGATACGCAGTATTTT.